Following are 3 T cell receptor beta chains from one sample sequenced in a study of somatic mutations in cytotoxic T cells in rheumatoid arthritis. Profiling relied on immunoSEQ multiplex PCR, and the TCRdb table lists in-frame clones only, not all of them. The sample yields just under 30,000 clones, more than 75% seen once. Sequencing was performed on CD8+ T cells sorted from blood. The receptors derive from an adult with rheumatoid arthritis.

The CDR3 nucleotides read TGCAGCGTCCAAGGGGAGAGGGCGAACGAGCAGTACTTC. It codes for CSVQGERANEQYF. V is TRBV29-1 and J is TRBJ2-7, with D possibly called TRBD1 or TRBD2 (5 bases each). V lost 6 bases to trimming and J lost 5 bases, with 17 bases between them. The CDR3 has 13 residues. Germline V CDR1 and CDR2: SQVTM, ANQGSEA.

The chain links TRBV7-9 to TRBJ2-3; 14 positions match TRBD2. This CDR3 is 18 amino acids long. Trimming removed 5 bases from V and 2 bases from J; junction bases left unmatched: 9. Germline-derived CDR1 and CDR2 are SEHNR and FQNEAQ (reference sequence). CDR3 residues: CASSPRLAGGPDTDTQYF. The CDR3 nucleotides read TGTGCCAGCAGCCCCCGACTAGCGGGGGGGCCGGACACAGATACGCAGTATTTT. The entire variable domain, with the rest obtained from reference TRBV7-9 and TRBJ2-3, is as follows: DTGVSQNPRHKITKRGQNVTFRCDPISEHNRLYWYRQTLGQGPEFLTYFQNEAQLEKSRLLSDRFSAERPKGSFSTLEIQRTEQGDSAMYLCASSPRLAGGPDTDTQYFGPGTRLTVL.

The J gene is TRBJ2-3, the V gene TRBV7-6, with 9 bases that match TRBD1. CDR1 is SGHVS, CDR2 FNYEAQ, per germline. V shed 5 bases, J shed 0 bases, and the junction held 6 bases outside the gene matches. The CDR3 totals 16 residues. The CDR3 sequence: CASSTGQGTSTDTQYF. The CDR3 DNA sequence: TGTGCCAGCAGCACAGGACAGGGGACTAGCACAGATACGCAGTATTTT.